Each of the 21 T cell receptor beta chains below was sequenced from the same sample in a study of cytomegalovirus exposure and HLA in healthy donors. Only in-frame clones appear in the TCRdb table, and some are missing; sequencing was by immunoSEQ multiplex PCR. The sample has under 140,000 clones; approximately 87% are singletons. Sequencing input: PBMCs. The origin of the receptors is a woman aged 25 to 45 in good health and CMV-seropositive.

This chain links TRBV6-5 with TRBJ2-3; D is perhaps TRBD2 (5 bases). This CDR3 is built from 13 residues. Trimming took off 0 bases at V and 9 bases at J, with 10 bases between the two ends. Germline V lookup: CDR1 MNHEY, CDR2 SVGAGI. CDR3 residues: CASSYSRAGTQYF. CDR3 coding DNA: TGTGCCAGCAGTTACTCGAGGGCGGGCACGCAGTATTTT.

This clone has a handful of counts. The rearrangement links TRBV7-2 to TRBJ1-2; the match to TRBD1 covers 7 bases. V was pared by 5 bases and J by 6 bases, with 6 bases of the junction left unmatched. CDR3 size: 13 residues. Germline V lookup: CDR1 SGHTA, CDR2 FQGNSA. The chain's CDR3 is CASSPTTGNGYTF. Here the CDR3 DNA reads TGTGCCAGCAGCCCCACGACAGGGAATGGCTACACCTTC.

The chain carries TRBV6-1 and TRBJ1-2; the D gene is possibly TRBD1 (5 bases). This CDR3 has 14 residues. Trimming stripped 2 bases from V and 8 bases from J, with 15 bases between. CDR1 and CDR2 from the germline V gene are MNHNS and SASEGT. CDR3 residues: CASSEKGPFGGYTF. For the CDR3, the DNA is TGTGCCAGCAGTGAAAAGGGGCCCTTTGGGGGCTACACCTTC.

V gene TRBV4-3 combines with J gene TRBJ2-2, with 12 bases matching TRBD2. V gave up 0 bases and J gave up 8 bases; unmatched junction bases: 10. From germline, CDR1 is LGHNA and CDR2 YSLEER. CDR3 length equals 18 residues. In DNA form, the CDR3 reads TGCGCCAGCAGCCAAGATAATATACTAGCGGGGGGAGCTGGGGAGCTGTTTTTT. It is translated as CASSQDNILAGGAGELFF.

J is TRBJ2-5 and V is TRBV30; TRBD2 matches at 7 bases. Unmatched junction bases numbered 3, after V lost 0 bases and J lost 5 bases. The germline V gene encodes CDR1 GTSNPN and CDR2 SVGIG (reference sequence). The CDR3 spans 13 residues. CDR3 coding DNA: TGTGCCTGGAGTGTAAGACTAGCTGAGACCCAGTACTTC. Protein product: CAWSVRLAETQYF.

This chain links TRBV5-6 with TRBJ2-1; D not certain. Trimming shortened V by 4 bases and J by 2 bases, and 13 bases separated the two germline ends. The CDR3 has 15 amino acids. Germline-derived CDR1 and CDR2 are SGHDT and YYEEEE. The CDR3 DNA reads TGTGCCAGCAGCCCAAGGCCTAGACCCTACAATGAGCAGTTCTTC. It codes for CASSPRPRPYNEQFF.

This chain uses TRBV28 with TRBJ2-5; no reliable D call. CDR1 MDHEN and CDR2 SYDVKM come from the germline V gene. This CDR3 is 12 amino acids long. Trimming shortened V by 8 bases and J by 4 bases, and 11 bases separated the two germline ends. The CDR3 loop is CASQAFSETQYF. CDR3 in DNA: TGTGCCAGCCAGGCTTTCTCAGAGACCCAGTACTTC.

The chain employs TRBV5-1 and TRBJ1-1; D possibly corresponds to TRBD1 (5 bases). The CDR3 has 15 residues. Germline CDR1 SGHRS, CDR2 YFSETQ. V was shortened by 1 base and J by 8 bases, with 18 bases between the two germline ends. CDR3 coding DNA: TGCGCCAGCAGCTTGAGCGTCCGTGCAGGGTTGGAAGCTTTCTTT. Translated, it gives CASSLSVRAGLEAFF.

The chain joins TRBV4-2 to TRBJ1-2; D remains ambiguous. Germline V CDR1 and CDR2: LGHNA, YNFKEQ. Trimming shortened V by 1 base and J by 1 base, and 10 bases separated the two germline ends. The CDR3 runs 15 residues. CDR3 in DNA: TGTGCCAGCAGCCAAGTCCCGATTAGTAACTATGGCTACACCTTC. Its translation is CASSQVPISNYGYTF.

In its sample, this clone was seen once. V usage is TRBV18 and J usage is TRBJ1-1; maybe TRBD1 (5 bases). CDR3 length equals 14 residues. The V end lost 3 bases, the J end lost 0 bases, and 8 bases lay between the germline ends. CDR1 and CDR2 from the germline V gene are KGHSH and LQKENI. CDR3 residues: CASSPSTVNTEAFF. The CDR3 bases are TGTGCCAGCTCACCCTCGACAGTGAACACTGAAGCTTTCTTT.

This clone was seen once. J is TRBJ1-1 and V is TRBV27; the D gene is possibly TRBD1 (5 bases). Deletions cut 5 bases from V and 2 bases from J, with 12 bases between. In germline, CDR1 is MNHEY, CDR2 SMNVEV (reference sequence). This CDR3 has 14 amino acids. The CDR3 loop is CASSLRQTNTEAFF. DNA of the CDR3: TGTGCCAGCAGTCTCCGACAGACCAACACTGAAGCTTTCTTT.

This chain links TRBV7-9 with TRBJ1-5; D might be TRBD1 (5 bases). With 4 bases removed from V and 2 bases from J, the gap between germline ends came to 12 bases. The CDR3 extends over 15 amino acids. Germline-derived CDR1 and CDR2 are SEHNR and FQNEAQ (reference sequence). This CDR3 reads CASSSGGGGNQPQHF. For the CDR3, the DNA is TGTGCCAGCAGCTCCGGTGGGGGGGGCAATCAGCCCCAGCATTTT.

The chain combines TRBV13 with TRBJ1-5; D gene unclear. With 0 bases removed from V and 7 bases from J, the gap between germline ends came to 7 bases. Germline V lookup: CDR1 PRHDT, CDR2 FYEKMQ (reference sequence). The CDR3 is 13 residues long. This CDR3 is CASSLGLVQPQHF. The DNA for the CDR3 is TGTGCCAGCAGCTTAGGCCTCGTACAGCCCCAGCATTTT.

In DNA, the CDR3 is TGTGCCAGCAGCCCCCAGGTCGGGGGGCAAGAGACCCAGTACTTC. It translates to CASSPQVGGQETQYF. V and J are TRBV11-2 and TRBJ2-5; 7 bases agree with TRBD2. CDR1 is SGHAT and CDR2 is FQNNGV in the germline V gene. V lost 5 bases, J lost 2 bases, and 8 bases stayed unmatched. This CDR3 contains 15 residues.

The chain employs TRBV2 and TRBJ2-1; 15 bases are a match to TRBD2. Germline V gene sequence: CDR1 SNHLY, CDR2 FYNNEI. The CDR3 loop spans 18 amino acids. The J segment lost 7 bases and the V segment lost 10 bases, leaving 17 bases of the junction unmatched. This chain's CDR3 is CAKRQAPTGLAGGNEQFF. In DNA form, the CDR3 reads TGTGCCAAAAGACAGGCGCCTACCGGACTAGCGGGAGGGAATGAGCAGTTCTTC.

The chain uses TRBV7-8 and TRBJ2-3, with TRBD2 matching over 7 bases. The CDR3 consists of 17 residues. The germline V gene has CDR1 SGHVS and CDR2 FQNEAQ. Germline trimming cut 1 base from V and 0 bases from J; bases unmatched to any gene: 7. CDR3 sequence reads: CASSLVRGGVSTDTQYF. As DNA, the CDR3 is TGTGCCAGCAGCTTAGTTCGCGGGGGAGTAAGCACAGATACGCAGTATTTT.

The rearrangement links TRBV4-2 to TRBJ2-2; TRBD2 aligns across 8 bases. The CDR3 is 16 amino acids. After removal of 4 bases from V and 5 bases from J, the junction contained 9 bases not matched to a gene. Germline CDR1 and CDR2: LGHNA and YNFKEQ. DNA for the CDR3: TGTGCCAGCAGCCCCTCACTGGCGGGGGGTACCGGGGAGCTGTTTTTT. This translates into CASSPSLAGGTGELFF.

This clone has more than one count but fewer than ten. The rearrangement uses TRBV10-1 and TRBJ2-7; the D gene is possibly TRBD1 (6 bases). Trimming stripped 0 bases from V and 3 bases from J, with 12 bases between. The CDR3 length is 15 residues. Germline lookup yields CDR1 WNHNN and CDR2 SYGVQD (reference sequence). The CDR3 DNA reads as TGCGCCAGCAGTGAGTCGACTCAGGGGCGCTACGAGCAGTACTTC. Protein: CASSESTQGRYEQYF.

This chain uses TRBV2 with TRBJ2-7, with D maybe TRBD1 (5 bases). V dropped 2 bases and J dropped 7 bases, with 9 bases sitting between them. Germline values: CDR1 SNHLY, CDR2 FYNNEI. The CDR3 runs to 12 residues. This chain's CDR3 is CASSEQGSEQYF. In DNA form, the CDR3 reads TGTGCCAGCAGTGAACAGGGTAGTGAGCAGTACTTC. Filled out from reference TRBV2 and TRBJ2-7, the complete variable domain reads EPEVTQTPSHQVTQMGQEVILRCVPISNHLYFYWYRQILGQKVEFLVSFYNNEISEKSEIFDDQFSVERPDGSNFTLKIRSTKLEDSAMYFCASSEQGSEQYFGPGTRLTVT.

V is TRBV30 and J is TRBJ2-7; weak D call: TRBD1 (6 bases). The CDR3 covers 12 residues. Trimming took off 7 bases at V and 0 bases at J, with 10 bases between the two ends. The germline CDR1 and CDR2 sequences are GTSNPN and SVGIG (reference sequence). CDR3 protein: CAYKGDSYEQYF. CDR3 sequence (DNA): TGTGCCTACAAGGGGGACTCCTACGAGCAGTACTTC.

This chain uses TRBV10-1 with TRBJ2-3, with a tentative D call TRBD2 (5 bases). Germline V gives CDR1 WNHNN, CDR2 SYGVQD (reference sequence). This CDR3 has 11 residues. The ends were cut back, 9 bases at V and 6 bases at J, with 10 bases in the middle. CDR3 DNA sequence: TGCGCCAGTGGGAGCGGTGATACGCAGTATTTT. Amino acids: CASGSGDTQYF.